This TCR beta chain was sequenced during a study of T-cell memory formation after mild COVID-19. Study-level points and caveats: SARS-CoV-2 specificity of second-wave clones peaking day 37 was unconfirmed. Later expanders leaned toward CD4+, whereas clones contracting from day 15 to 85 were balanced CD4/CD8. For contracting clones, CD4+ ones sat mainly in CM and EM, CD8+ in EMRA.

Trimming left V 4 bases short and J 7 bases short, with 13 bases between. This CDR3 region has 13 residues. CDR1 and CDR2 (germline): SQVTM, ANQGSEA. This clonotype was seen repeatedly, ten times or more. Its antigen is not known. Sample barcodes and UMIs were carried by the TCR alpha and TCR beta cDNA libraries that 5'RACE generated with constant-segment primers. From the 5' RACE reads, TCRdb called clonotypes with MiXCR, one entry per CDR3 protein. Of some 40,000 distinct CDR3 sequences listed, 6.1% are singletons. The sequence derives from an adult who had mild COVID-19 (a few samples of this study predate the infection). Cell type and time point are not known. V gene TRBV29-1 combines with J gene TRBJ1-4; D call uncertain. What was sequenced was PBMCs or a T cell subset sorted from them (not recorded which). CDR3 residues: CSVVERLGEKLFF. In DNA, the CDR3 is TGCAGCGTTGTGGAACGGCTGGGTGAAAAACTGTTTTTT.